The text below deals with one TCR beta chain. Antigen unknown. Time point noted: recipient sample about 28 days before transplant, after cytoreduction. Repertoires were generated with immunoSEQ multiplex PCR, while TCRdb's copy carries only in-frame clones and drops some. This table holds tens of thousands of clones, 84% found once. This specimen comes from a study of T cell clonotyping in hematopoietic cell transplantation. Study-level points and caveats: Broader posttransplant TCR repertoire diversity was predicted by graft donor and pretransplant recipient Inverse Simpson Index values. Pathologically expanded recipient clonotypes increased progressively from day 30 to day 180 as diversity fell.

Trimming stripped 4 bases from V and 6 bases from J, with 12 bases between. The CDR3 covers 13 residues. Sequencing used peripheral blood mononuclear cells, obtained before stem cell transplant. The clonotype was recovered from an older woman with acute myeloid leukemia. Some clones in this sample may be carry-over from other donors' samples. The chain uses TRBV23-1 and TRBJ2-5; a weak D match, TRBD1 (6 bases). TRBV23-1 is given ORF status, its function remaining uncertain. The CDR3 coding sequence is TGCGCCAGCAGTCTGGGGGCCGGCAAGACCCAGTACTTC. Translating gives CASSLGAGKTQYF.